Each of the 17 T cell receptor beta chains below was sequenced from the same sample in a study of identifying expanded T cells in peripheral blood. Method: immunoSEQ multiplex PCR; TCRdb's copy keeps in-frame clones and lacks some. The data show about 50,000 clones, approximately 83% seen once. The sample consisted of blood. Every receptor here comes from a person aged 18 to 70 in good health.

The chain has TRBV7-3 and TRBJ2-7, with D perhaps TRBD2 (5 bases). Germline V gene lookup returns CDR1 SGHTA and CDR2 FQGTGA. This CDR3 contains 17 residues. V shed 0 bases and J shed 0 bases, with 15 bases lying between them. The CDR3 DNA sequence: TGTGCCAGCAGCTTAACAACTAGTCCAGAAAGCTCCTACGAGCAGTACGTC. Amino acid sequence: CASSLTTSPESSYEQYV.

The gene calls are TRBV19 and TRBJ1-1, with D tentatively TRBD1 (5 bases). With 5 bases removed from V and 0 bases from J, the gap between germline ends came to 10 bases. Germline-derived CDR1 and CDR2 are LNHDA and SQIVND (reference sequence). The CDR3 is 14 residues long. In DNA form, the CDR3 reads TGTGCCAGTAGTGAGGGGAGGCTGAACACTGAAGCTTTCTTT. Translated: CASSEGRLNTEAFF.

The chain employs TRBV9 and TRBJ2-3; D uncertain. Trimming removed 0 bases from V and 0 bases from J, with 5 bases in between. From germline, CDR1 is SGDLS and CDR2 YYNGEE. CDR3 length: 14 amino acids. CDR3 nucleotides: TGTGCCAGCAGCGTAGATTCTAGCACAGATACGCAGTATTTT. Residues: CASSVDSSTDTQYF.

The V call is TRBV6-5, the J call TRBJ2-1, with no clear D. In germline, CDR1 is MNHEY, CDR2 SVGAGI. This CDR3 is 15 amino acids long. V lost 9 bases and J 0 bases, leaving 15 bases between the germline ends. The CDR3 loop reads CASTQDVSSYNEQFF. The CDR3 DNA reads TGTGCCAGTACCCAGGACGTAAGCTCCTACAATGAGCAGTTCTTC.

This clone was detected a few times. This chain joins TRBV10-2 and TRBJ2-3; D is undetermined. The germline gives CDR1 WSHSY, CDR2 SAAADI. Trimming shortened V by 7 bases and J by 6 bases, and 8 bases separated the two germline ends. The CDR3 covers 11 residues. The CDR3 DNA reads TGCGCCAGCACCAACGAGGATACGCAGTATTTT. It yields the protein CASTNEDTQYF.

For the CDR3, the DNA is TGTGCCTGGTCGGGACAGGGGTCTGGCTACACCTTC. Protein sequence: CAWSGQGSGYTF. The genes are TRBV30 and TRBJ1-2, with 10 nucleotides matching TRBD1. Germline values: CDR1 GTSNPN, CDR2 SVGIG (reference sequence). Trimming cost V 5 bases and J 7 bases; bases outside gene matches: 4. This CDR3 has 12 amino acids.

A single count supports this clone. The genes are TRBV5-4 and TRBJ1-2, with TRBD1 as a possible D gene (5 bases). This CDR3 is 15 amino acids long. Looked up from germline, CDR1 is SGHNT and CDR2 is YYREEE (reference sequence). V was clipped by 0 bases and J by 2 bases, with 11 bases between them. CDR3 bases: TGTGCCAGCAGCTTGGCCCGGGACGCCAACTATGGCTACACCTTC. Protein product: CASSLARDANYGYTF.

The CDR3, as DNA: TGTGCCAGCAGCCGGGACAGCAATCAGCCCCAGCATTTT. It yields the protein CASSRDSNQPQHF. V and J are TRBV7-9 and TRBJ1-5; a possible D gene is TRBD1 (5 bases). V lost 5 bases to trimming and J lost 1 base, with 6 bases between them. There are 13 residues in the CDR3. Germline loops: CDR1 SEHNR, CDR2 FQNEAQ (reference sequence).

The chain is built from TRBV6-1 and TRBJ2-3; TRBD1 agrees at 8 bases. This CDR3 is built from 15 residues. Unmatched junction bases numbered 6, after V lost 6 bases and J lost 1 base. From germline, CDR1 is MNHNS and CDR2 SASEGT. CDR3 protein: CASSLDRGGTDTQYF. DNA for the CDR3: TGTGCCAGCAGCCTCGACAGGGGCGGCACAGATACGCAGTATTTT.

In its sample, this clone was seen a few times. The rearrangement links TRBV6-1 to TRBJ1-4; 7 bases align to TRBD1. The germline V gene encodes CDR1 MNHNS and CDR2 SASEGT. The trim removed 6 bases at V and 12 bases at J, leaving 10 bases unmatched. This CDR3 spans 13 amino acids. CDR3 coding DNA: TGTGCCAGCAGCGAACAGGGGAGCGGGCAACTGTTTTTT. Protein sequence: CASSEQGSGQLFF.

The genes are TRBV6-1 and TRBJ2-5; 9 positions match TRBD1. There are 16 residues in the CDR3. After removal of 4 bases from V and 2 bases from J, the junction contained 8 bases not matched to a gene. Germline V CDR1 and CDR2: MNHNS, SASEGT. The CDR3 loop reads CASSAGQGPRQETQYF. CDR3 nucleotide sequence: TGTGCCAGCAGTGCCGGACAGGGGCCCCGTCAAGAGACCCAGTACTTC.

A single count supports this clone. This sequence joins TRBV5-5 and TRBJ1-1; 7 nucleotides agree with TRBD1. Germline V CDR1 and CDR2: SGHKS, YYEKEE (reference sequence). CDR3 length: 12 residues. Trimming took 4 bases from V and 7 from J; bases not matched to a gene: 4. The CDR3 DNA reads TGTGCCAGCAGCGGCGACAGGGTTGAAGCTTTCTTT. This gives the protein CASSGDRVEAFF.

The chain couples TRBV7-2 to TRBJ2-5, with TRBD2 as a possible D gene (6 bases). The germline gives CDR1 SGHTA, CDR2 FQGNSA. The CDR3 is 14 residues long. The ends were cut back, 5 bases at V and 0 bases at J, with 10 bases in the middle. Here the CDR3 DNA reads TGTGCCAGCAGCCCTCCGGGAGACCAAGAGACCCAGTACTTC. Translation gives CASSPPGDQETQYF.

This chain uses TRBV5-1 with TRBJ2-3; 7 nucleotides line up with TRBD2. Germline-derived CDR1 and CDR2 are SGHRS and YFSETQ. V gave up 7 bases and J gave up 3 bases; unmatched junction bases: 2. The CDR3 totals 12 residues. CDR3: CASGGGTDTQYF. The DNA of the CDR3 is TGCGCCAGCGGGGGGGGGACAGATACGCAGTATTTT.

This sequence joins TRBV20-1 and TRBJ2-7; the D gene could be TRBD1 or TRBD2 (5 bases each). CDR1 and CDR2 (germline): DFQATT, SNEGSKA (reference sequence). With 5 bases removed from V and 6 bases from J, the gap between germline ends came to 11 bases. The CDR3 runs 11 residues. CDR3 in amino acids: CSARAGSEQYF. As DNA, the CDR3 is TGCAGTGCTCGAGCAGGGAGCGAGCAGTACTTC.

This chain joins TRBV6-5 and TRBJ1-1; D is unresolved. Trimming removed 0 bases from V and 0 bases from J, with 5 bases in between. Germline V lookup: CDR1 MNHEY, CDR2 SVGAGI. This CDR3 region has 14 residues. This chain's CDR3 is CASSYSSVNTEAFF. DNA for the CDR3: TGTGCCAGCAGTTACTCGAGTGTGAACACTGAAGCTTTCTTT.

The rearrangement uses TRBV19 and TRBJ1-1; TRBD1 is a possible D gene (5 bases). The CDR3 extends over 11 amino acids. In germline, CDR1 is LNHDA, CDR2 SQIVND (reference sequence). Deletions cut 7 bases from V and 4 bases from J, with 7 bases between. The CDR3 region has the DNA TGTGCCAGTATGGGGCCCACTGAAGCTTTCTTT. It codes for CASMGPTEAFF.